The 5 T cell receptor beta chains below were found in one sample sequenced in a study of metastatic and nonmetastatic thyroid tumors. TCRdb reassembled clones from the PCR reads with MiXCR. The sample contains some 50,000 clones, 22% of which appear only once. Not a single patient had been given any form of treatment at any point before undergoing thyroid surgery. The sequencing input was blood. The receptors were gathered from a male donor with papillary thyroid cancer or a benign thyroid nodule (not recorded which). Some clones in this sample may be carry-over from other donors' samples.

Note on this clone: Sequence at one end of the junction differs from germline and may be a read error. The chain carries TRBV27 and TRBJ1-1; no firm D call. CDR3 length equals 14 residues. The germline V gene encodes CDR1 MNHEY and CDR2 SMNVEV (reference sequence). The CDR3 here is CASSSWTLITEAFF. Here the CDR3 DNA reads TGTGCCAGCAGTTCCTGGACCCTCATCACTGAAGCTTTCTTC.

Ten or more counts support this clone. The identical CDR3 is also encoded by other nucleotide sequences in the sample. This rearrangement joins TRBV3-1 to TRBJ2-6; D is possibly TRBD1 (5 bases). Between the trimmed V and J ends, which lost 0 bases and 2 bases, there was a span of 20 bases. Germline V CDR1 and CDR2: LGHDT, YNNKEL (reference sequence). This CDR3 has 20 residues. The CDR3 bases are TGTGCCAGCAGCCAAGAAGAAGTGGGCAGGGTGGCCCCTGGGGCCAACGTCCTGACTTTC. Amino acids: CASSQEEVGRVAPGANVLTF.

This clone was seen only a few times. The chain is built from TRBV28 and TRBJ2-2; D is possibly TRBD2 (6 bases). Germline CDR1 is MDHEN and CDR2 is SYDVKM. The CDR3 covers 16 residues. V shed 1 base and J shed 4 bases, with 13 bases lying between them. This chain's CDR3 is CASSLSGVTLTGELFF. Here the CDR3 DNA reads TGTGCCAGCAGTTTATCGGGGGTAACCCTCACCGGGGAGCTGTTTTTT.

This clone appeared many times. The chain uses TRBV30 and TRBJ2-1, with 7 bases aligning to TRBD1. Germline CDR1 reads GTSNPN; CDR2 reads SVGIG (reference sequence). The length of the CDR3 is 13 residues. Trimming at V came to 3 bases and at J to 6 bases, leaving 5 bases not matched to a gene. CDR3 sequence reads: CAWSAGTVNEQFF. Here the CDR3 DNA reads TGTGCCTGGAGCGCCGGGACAGTCAATGAGCAGTTCTTC.

This clone appeared many times. Other DNA variants within this sample encode the same CDR3. The V and J genes are TRBV19 and TRBJ1-1, with 9 bases matching TRBD1. Germline assignment: CDR1 LNHDA and CDR2 SQIVND (reference sequence). V dropped 10 bases and J dropped 6; count of bases not matched to a gene: 6. The CDR3 has 12 residues. CDR3 residues: CAISGTGPEAFF. CDR3 nucleotides: TGTGCCATTTCCGGGACAGGGCCTGAAGCTTTCTTT.